This passage covers 18 T cell receptor beta chains from one sample sequenced in a study of cytomegalovirus exposure and HLA in healthy donors (dated by TCRdb to 2017 to 2019). Preparation of the library involved the immunoSEQ multiplex PCR assay. For the multiplex PCR, a mixture combining 60 forward primers for TCR Vbeta segments and 13 reverse primers for TCR Jbeta segments was used. In TCRdb, the immuneACCESS table is reduced to in-frame sequences with V and J assigned. These tables do not hold every clone; where another copy was compared, an unresolved V gene accounts for under half, and the others remain unexplained. This sample lists about 160,000 clones; about 80% were detected once. Approximately 2.3% of the sample is held by the ten biggest clonotypes. Sequencing used PBMCs. The receptors stem from a man aged 35-49 years in good health and CMV-seronegative.

This clone appeared a few times. This chain joins TRBV5-4 and TRBJ1-2, with 7 bases identical to TRBD1. Germline values: CDR1 SGHNT, CDR2 YYREEE (reference sequence). This CDR3 is built from 14 residues. V trimming: 0 bases; J trimming: 12 bases; junction bases outside the gene matches: 11. Here the CDR3 reads CASSLGGQTSVDTF. The CDR3 bases are TGTGCCAGCAGCTTGGGGGGACAGACCTCGGTGGACACCTTC.

The table lists this clone with a few counts. The chain recombines TRBV25-1 with TRBJ1-1, with 9 bases matching TRBD1. The CDR3 is made up of 15 amino acids. The germline gives CDR1 MGHDK, CDR2 SYGVNS. V was pared by 2 bases and J by 4 bases, with 5 bases of the junction left unmatched. CDR3 DNA sequence: TGTGCCAGCAGTGAAGACAGGGGGGTAAGCACTGAAGCTTTCTTT. Amino acids: CASSEDRGVSTEAFF.

V is TRBV27 and J is TRBJ2-7; D uncertain. The CDR3 covers 13 residues. CDR1 is MNHEY, CDR2 SMNVEV, per germline (reference sequence). V was trimmed by 5 bases and J by 6 bases, leaving 14 bases between them. Here the CDR3 DNA reads TGTGCCAGCAGTGCGTCTAGAGACCCCGAGCAGTACTTC. It is translated as CASSASRDPEQYF.

V is TRBV19 and J is TRBJ1-1; possibly TRBD1 for D (5 bases). The V end was cut by 3 bases, the J end by 6 bases, with 17 bases between. The CDR3 consists of 15 residues. CDR1 and CDR2 (germline): LNHDA, SQIVND (reference sequence). The CDR3 spells CASSISAGQVAEAFF. In DNA, the CDR3 is TGTGCCAGTAGTATCTCTGCAGGGCAAGTCGCTGAAGCTTTCTTT.

The chain combines TRBV11-2 with TRBJ2-1, with a weak D call TRBD2 (5 bases). V was clipped by 0 bases and J by 8 bases, with 11 bases between them. From germline, CDR1 is SGHAT and CDR2 FQNNGV. The CDR3 totals 14 residues. This chain's CDR3 is CASSLDLLAHEQFF. DNA of the CDR3: TGTGCCAGCAGCTTAGATCTTCTAGCCCATGAGCAGTTCTTC.

This clone turned up a few times. The V call is TRBV4-2, the J call TRBJ2-5, with a tentative D call TRBD2 (7 bases). V lost 1 base and J 0 bases, leaving 21 bases between the germline ends. Germline V gene lookup returns CDR1 LGHNA and CDR2 YNFKEQ. This CDR3 spans 19 amino acids. The CDR3 sequence is CASSQAPVGGGAYQETQYF. DNA of the CDR3: TGTGCCAGCAGCCAAGCCCCGGTGGGGGGGGGCGCGTACCAAGAGACCCAGTACTTC.

The rearrangement links TRBV6-6 to TRBJ2-5; TRBD1 aligns across 8 bases. The junction had 8 bases not matched to a gene; V was cut back by 6 bases and J by 2 bases. The CDR3 spans 15 residues. CDR1 and CDR2 from the germline V gene are MNHNY and SVGAGI (reference sequence). The chain's CDR3 is CASRGTGDSQETQYF. The DNA of the CDR3 is TGTGCCAGCAGGGGGACAGGAGACTCGCAAGAGACCCAGTACTTC.

The V gene is TRBV4-3, the J gene TRBJ1-5; D gene uncertain. V lost 0 bases to trimming and J lost 0 bases, with 6 bases between them. From germline, CDR1 is LGHNA and CDR2 YSLEER. The length of the CDR3 is 15 residues. CDR3 protein: CASSQDGGSNQPQHF. In nucleotides, the CDR3 is TGCGCCAGCAGCCAAGATGGCGGTAGCAATCAGCCCCAGCATTTT.

This sequence joins TRBV6-5 and TRBJ1-5, with unresolved D. Per the germline V gene, CDR1 is MNHEY and CDR2 is SVGAGI. Trimming pared 5 bases from V and 7 bases from J, leaving 9 bases between. The CDR3 length is 12 residues. This chain's CDR3 is CASSRPRQPQHF. As DNA, the CDR3 is TGTGCCAGCAGTCGTCCTAGGCAGCCCCAGCATTTT.

This sequence joins TRBV13 and TRBJ2-7; 11 nucleotides align to TRBD2. Germline CDR1 PRHDT, CDR2 FYEKMQ (reference sequence). V dropped 7 bases and J dropped 7; count of bases not matched to a gene: 12. This CDR3 is 15 amino acids long. DNA for the CDR3: TGTGCCAGCATGTTAGCGGGAGGGCCCCTAAGAGAGCAGTACTTC. Encoded protein: CASMLAGGPLREQYF. Variable domain in full (rest from reference TRBV13 and TRBJ2-7): AAGVIQSPRHLIKEKRETATLKCYPIPRHDTVYWYQQGPGQDPQFLISFYEKMQSDKGSIPDRFSAQQFSDYHSELNMSSLELGDSALYFCASMLAGGPLREQYFGPGTRLTVT.

This clone was seen just once. The chain employs TRBV19 and TRBJ2-3, with D perhaps TRBD2 (6 bases). Germline V gene data show CDR1 as LNHDA and CDR2 as SQIVND (reference sequence). V was clipped by 5 bases and J by 1 base, with 7 bases between them. The CDR3 consists of 13 residues. The CDR3 coding sequence is TGTGCCAGTAGTCGGAGGGGCACAGATACGCAGTATTTT. Translated: CASSRRGTDTQYF.

The rearrangement uses TRBV15 and TRBJ2-1; TRBD2 matches 11 bases. Unmatched junction bases numbered 2, after V lost 3 bases and J lost 4 bases. Germline V gene data show CDR1 as LNHNV and CDR2 as YYDKDF (reference sequence). The CDR3 length is 15 residues. The CDR3 loop reads CATSRRLAGYNEQFF. CDR3 coding DNA: TGTGCCACCAGCAGGAGACTAGCGGGGTACAATGAGCAGTTCTTC.

Concerning this clone itself: The junction departs from germline at one end; a sequencing error may be responsible. CDR3 nucleotide sequence: TGTGCTAGCAGCTCCGGGACTAGGAACACCGGGGAGCTGTTTTTT. Its protein is CASSSGTRNTGELFF. The chain combines TRBV7-7 with TRBJ2-2; 8 bases agree with TRBD2. CDR3 length: 15 amino acids. Germline V gene sequence: CDR1 SSHAT, CDR2 FNYEAQ (reference sequence).

Notes on this clone: Lacking the conserved final phenylalanine or tryptophan, this CDR3 likely reflects a read error. The genes are TRBV4-3 and TRBJ2-7; 10 bases are a match to TRBD1. The germline V gene encodes CDR1 LGHNA and CDR2 YSLEER. With 4 bases clipped from V and 3 bases from J, the junction kept 3 bases outside the gene matches. The CDR3 extends over 14 amino acids. The CDR3 DNA sequence: TGCGCCAGCAGCCGACAGGGGGCTGGCTACGAGCAGTACCTC. As protein: CASSRQGAGYEQYL.

On this clone: At one boundary the junction diverges from the germline segment, which might be a read error. The chain carries TRBV7-9 and TRBJ1-4; no firm D call. The CDR3 has 13 amino acids. Germline V gives CDR1 SEHNR, CDR2 FQNEAQ (reference sequence). DNA for the CDR3: TGTTCCAGCAGCCTCCGGGTGAATGAAAAACTGTTTTTT. Residues: CSSSLRVNEKLFF.

The genes are TRBV7-5 and TRBJ2-1; the table calls TRBD2, which could not be checked here. TRBV7-5 is deemed a pseudogene. The CDR3 consists of 16 residues. The CDR3 sequence is CARSGRGQSSYNEQFF. CDR3 coding DNA: TGTGCCAGAAGCGGACGGGGTCAGAGCTCCTACAATGAGCAGTTCTTC.

V gene TRBV11-2 combines with J gene TRBJ2-3, with D possibly matching TRBD2 (6 bases). Germline CDR1 and CDR2: SGHAT and FQNNGV. The CDR3 spans 15 residues. V was shortened by 7 bases and J by 1 base, with 15 bases between the two germline ends. CDR3 sequence reads: CASTSAGSGTDTQYF. In DNA form, the CDR3 reads TGTGCCAGCACCTCGGCGGGGTCGGGCACAGATACGCAGTATTTT.

This rearrangement joins TRBV11-1 to TRBJ2-1; 7 bases fit TRBD2. The CDR3 runs to 13 residues. Germline CDR1 and CDR2: SGHAT and FQDESV (reference sequence). Trimming cost V 8 bases and J 2 bases; bases outside gene matches: 3. CDR3 in amino acids: CASGLAAYNEQFF. The DNA for the CDR3 is TGTGCCAGCGGTCTAGCGGCCTACAATGAGCAGTTCTTC.